The TCR beta chain described here comes from a study of T-cell memory formation after mild COVID-19. The CDR3 runs 12 residues. CDR1 and CDR2 from the germline V gene are SEHNR and FQNEAQ (reference sequence). Trimming took off 6 bases at V and 6 bases at J, with 10 bases between the two ends. This clonotype was detected a few times. TCRdb recomputed calls from the 5' RACE reads with MiXCR, one row per CDR3 protein. The sample records hundreds of thousands of distinct CDR3 sequences, 18% being singletons. Material: PBMCs or a T cell subset sorted from them (not recorded which). The V and J genes are TRBV7-9 and TRBJ2-3, with D uncertain. The receptor comes from an adult woman who had mild COVID-19 (a few samples of this study predate the infection). Cell type and time point are not known. The CDR3: CASRRTEDTQYF. CDR3 coding DNA: TGTGCCAGCAGGCGAACTGAGGATACGCAGTATTTT.